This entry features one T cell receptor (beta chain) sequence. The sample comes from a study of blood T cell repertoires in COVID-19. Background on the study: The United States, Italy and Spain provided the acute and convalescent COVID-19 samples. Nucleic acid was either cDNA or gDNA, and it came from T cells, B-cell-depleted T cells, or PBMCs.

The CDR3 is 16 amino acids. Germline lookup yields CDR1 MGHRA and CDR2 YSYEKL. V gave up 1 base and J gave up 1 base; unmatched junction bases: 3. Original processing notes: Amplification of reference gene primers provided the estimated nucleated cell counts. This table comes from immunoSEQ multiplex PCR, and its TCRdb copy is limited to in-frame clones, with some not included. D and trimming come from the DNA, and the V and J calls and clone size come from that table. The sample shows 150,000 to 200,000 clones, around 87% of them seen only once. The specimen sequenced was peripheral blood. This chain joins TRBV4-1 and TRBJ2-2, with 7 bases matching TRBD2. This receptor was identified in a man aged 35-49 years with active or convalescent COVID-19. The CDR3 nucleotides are TGCGCCAGCAGCCAAGGGGGCGGGGGGAACACCGGGGAGCTGTTTTTT. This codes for CASSQGGGGNTGELFF.